This T cell receptor beta chain was captured in a study of shared clonotypes between healthy human individuals (dated by TCRdb to 2018 to 2020). Study-level background: A couple of women and a few men aged 18 to 49 years were included in the cohort. Per donor, three plates each were used for CD4 naive and CD4 memory, two for CD8 naive, and one for CD8 memory. Blood TCR repertoires of a handful of healthy adults were deeply sequenced to estimate repertoire size and the extent of clonotype sharing between individuals. Libraries were prepared and TCR repertoires were sequenced by different laboratories using diverse techniques, in order to increase sequencing depth and limit assay-specific biases. Between about 0.94 and 10 billion PBMCs per donor were obtained by leukapheresis. The study at large found these results: Rarefaction of sorted-subset datasets indicated incomplete sequencing despite the large sequencing depth. The small number of donors limited the genetic and exposure-history diversity represented. Compared with non-shared clonotypes, clonotypes shared by all four sorted-subset donors had higher generation probabilities. Sampling was restricted to blood, and TCR repertoires in tissue are likely to differ from TCR repertoires in blood. When several donors were compared, the shared fraction of clonotypes was 5% to 6.5% for naive CD4, roughly 3.4% for naive CD8, roughly 2.3% for memory CD4, and under 0.5% for memory CD8. Pairwise subsampling indicated that sequencing depth was expected to affect the degree of clonotype sharing among donors. Naive subsets generally had larger estimated clonotype richness than memory subsets did.

Details on this clone: Which antigen it targets is not known. Per-nucleotide qualities are absent, and no much larger clonotype sits a single base away.

Using the deep immunoSEQ assay, multiplex PCR amplified TCR CDR3 regions from genomic DNA. Genomic DNA extracted from each cell subset was distributed evenly over all wells of several immunoSEQ 96-well plates, and each plate served as one replicate. For sorted subsets, approximately 200 ng of genomic DNA, equivalent to around 30,000 T cell genomes, went into each replicate PCR. The purified libraries were quantified using a Qubit 3.0 fluorometer, sized with a Bioanalyzer 2100, and then quantified again using the KAPA Library Quantification kit. A separate single-read 150-cycle Illumina NextSeq 550 flow cell was used to sequence each immunoSEQ 96-well plate. Per the original workflow: The immunoSEQ output contained only junctional sequences without quality scores, so filtering could not match that applied to full-length reads. To assign V/J genes and CDR3, sequences were annotated using PyIR, a Python wrapper for IgBLAST v1.9, with IMGT germline references. Any read was removed if the V/J assignment was weak (E-value above 1e-6), the CDR3 was missing, or the read contained stop codons, out-of-frame junctions, or ambiguous translated residues. A V3J clonotype was defined by an identical inferred V gene, J gene, and CDR3 amino acid sequence. Percentage overlap between repertoires was calculated by dividing the number of shared unique clonotypes by the size of the smaller repertoire. Repertoire richness was assessed with RTK rarefaction, the Chao1 estimator, and Recon v2.1 estimates of unobserved clonotypes. Generation probabilities were computed with OLGA for all TCRbeta clonotypes obtained by the gDNA method from four donors. The table was pulled from immuneACCESS by TCRdb, which kept in-frame rearrangements only. Such tables lose some clones; where checked, under half of the loss comes from unresolved V genes, and the rest has no known cause. The V and J calls and the clone size are those of that table, but D and trimming were determined from the DNA. The sample table contains 950,000 to 1,200,000 clones; only one count was recorded for around 77% of them. The ten biggest clones cover 0.85% to 1% of the sample.

Healthy HIV-negative adults with no recently reported acute infections or vaccinations were included as donors. Every donor was a Caucasian adult residing in Nashville, Tennessee, USA. Magnetic negative selection was used to enrich CD4+ T cells, after which naive cells were positively selected on CD45RA and the negative fraction became the memory subset. After blood collection by leukapheresis, PBMCs were isolated using Ficoll-Histopaque density gradient centrifugation and then cryopreserved in the vapor phase of liquid nitrogen. Analytical flow cytometry was used to check the purity and quantity of every magnetically sorted T cell population. Genomic DNA was isolated from each sorted fraction and quantified by UV absorbance on a Nanodrop 2000c. The sequencing sample was made of memory CD4+ T cells from PBMCs. What the cell subset or site label conveys for this sample: CD45RA-negative fraction. The receptor was derived from a man between 18 and 35 years old in good health. Some clones in this sample may be carry-over from other donors' samples.

The DNA sequence is given as TGTGCCATCAGTGCGAGACAGGGGAGCAGCACCGGGGAGCTGTTTTTT. Translated, it gives CAISARQGSSTGELFF. The rearrangement combines TRBV10-3 with TRBJ2-2, and 8 junctional nucleotides match TRBD1. Trimmed from V: 4 bases; trimmed from J: 4 bases; junction bases lacking a gene match: 8. Taken from cysteine to phenylalanine, the CDR3 has 16 residues. Only CDR3 DNA remains: 48 bases, in frame from the first base. CDR1 and CDR2, looked up from the germline V gene, are ENHRY and SYGVKD.